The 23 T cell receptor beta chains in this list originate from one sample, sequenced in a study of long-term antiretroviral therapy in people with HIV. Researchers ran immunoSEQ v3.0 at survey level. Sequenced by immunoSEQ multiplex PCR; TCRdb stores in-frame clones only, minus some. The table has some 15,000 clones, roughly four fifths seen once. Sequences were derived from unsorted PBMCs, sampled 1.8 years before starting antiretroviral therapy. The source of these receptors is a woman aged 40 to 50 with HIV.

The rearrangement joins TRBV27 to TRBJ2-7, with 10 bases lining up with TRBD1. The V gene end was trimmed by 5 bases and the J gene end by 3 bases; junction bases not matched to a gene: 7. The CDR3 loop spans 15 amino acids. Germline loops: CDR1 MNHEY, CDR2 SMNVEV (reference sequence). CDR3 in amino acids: CASSEYRDRGYEQYF. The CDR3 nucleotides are TGTGCCAGCAGTGAATACCGGGACAGGGGCTACGAGCAGTACTTC.

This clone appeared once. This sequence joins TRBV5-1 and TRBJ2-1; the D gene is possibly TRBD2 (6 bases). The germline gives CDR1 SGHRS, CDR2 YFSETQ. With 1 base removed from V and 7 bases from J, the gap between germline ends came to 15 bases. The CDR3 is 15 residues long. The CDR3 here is CASSLTGSTENEQFF. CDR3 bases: TGCGCCAGCAGCTTGACCGGGAGTACGGAAAATGAGCAGTTCTTC.

CDR3 DNA: TGTGCCAGCAGCTTCTCCACAGATACGCAGTATTTT. Residues: CASSFSTDTQYF. The rearrangement joins TRBV13 to TRBJ2-3, with unresolved D. The V end was cut by 3 bases, the J end by 2 bases, with 3 bases between. This CDR3 region has 12 residues. Looked up from germline, CDR1 is PRHDT and CDR2 is FYEKMQ (reference sequence).

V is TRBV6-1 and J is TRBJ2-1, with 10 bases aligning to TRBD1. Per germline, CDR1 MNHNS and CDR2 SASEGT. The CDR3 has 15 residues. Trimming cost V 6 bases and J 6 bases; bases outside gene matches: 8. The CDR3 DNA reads TGTGCCAGCAGATCCGGGACAGGGGTTGCCAATGAGCAGTTCTTC. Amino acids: CASRSGTGVANEQFF.

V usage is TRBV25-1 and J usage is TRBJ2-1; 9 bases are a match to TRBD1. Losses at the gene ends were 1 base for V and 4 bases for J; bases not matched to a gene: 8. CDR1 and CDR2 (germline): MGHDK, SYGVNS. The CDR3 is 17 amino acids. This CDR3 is CASSESPGQGLYNEQFF. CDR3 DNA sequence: TGTGCCAGCAGTGAATCACCGGGACAGGGCCTTTACAATGAGCAGTTCTTC.

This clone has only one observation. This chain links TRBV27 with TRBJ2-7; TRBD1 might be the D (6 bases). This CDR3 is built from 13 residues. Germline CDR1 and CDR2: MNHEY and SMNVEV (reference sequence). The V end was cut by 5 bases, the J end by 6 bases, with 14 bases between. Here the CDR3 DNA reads TGTGCCAGCAGTATCGCAGGGGTTGTCGAGCAGTACTTC. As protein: CASSIAGVVEQYF.

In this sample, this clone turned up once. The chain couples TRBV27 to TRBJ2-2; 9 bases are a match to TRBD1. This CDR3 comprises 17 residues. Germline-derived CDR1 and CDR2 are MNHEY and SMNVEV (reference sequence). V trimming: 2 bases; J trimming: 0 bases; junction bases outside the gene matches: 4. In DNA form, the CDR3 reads TGTGCCAGCAGTTTAGGGACAGGGAGAGCGAACACCGGGGAGCTGTTTTTT. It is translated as CASSLGTGRANTGELFF.

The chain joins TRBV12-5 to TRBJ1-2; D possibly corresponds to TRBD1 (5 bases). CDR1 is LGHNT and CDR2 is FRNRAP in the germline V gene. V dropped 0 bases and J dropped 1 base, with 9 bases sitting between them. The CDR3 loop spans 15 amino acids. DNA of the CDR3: TGTGCTAGTGGTTTGGTTTCAGGGCTTAACTATGGCTACACCTTC. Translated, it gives CASGLVSGLNYGYTF.

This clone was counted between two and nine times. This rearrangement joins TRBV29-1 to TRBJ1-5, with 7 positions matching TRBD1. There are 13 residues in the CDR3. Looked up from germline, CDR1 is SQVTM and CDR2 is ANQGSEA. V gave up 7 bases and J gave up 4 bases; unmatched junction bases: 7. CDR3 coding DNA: TGCAGCGCAGTGGGACAGTCAAATCAGCCCCAGCATTTT. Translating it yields CSAVGQSNQPQHF.

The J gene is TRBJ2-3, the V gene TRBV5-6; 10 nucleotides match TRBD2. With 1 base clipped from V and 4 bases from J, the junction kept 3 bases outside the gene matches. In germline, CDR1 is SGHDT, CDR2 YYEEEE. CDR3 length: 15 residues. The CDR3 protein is CASSLTSGTADTQYF. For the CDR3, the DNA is TGTGCCAGCAGCTTGACTAGCGGGACGGCAGATACGCAGTATTTT.

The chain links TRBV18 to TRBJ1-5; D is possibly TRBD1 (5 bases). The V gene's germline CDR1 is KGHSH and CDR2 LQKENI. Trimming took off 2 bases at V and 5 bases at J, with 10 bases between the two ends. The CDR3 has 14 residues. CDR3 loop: CASSPAGGDQPQHF. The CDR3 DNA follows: TGTGCCAGCTCACCAGCGGGGGGGGATCAGCCCCAGCATTTT.

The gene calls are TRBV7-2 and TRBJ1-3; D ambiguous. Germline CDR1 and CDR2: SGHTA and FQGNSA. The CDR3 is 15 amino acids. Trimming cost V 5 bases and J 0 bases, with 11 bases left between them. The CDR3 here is CASSQVSGSGNTIYF. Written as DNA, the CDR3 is TGTGCCAGCAGCCAGGTGTCGGGCTCTGGAAACACCATATATTTT.

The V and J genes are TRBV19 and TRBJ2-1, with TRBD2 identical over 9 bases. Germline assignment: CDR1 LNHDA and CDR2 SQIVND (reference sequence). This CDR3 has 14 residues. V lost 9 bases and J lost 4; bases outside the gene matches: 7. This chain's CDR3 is CASRLAGSYNEQFF. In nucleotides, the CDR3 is TGTGCCAGCCGCCTAGCGGGATCTTACAATGAGCAGTTCTTC.

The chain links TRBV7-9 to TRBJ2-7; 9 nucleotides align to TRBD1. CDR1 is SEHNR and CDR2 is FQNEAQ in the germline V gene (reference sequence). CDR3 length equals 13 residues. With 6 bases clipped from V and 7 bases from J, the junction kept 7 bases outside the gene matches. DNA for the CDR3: TGTGCCAGCAGGACGGGACAGGGACAAGAGCAGTACTTC. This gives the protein CASRTGQGQEQYF.

DNA for the CDR3: TGTGCCAGCAGACCTGAGGGACTAGCGGGAGTGGGTGAGCAGTTCTTC. Encoded protein: CASRPEGLAGVGEQFF. The rearrangement joins TRBV5-8 to TRBJ2-1, with 14 bases matching TRBD2. Germline CDR1 reads SGHTS; CDR2 reads YDEGEE. The CDR3 runs to 16 residues. J was trimmed by 9 bases and V by 5 bases; bases with no gene match: 10. Full variable domain (outside the CDR3, taken from reference TRBV5-8 and TRBJ2-1): EAGVTQSPTHLIKTRGQQATLRCSPISGHTSVYWYQQALGLGLQFLLWYDEGEERNRGNFPPRFSGRQFPNYSSELNVNALELEDSALYLCASRPEGLAGVGEQFFGPGTRLTVL.

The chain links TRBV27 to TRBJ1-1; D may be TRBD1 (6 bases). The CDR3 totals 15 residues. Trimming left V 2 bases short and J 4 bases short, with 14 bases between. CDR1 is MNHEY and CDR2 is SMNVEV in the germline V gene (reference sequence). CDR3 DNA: TGTGCCAGCAGTTTAGCTATCACAGGGACCACTGAAGCTTTCTTT. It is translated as CASSLAITGTTEAFF.

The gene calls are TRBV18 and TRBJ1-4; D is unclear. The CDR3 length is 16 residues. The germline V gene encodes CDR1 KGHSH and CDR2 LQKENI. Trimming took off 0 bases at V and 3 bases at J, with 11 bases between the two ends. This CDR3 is CASSPPSSPSNEKLFF. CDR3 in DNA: TGTGCCAGCTCACCACCGAGTTCCCCTTCTAATGAAAAACTGTTTTTT.

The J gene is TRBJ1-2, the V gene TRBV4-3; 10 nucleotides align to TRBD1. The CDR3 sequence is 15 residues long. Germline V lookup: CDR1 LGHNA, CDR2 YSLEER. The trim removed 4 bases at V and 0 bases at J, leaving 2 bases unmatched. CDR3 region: CASSLGTGANYGYTF. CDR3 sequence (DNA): TGCGCCAGCAGCCTCGGGACAGGGGCTAACTATGGCTACACCTTC.

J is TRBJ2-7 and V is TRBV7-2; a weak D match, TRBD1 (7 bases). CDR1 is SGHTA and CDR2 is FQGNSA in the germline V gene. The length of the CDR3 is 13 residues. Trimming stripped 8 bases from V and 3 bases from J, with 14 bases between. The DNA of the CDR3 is TGTGCCAGCCAGGGGGGCAACCTCTACGAGCAGTACTTC. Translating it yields CASQGGNLYEQYF.

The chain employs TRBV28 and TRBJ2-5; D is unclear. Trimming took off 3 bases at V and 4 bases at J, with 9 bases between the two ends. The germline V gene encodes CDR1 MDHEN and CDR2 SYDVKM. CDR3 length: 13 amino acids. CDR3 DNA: TGTGCCAGCAGTTTGTTGGTGGCAGAGACCCAGTACTTC. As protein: CASSLLVAETQYF.

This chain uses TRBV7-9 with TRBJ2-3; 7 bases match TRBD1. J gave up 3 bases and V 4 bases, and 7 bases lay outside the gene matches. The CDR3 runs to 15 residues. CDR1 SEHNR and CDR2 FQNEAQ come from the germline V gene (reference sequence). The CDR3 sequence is CASSSTGPGTDTQYF. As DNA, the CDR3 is TGTGCCAGCAGCTCGACAGGGCCAGGGACAGATACGCAGTATTTT.

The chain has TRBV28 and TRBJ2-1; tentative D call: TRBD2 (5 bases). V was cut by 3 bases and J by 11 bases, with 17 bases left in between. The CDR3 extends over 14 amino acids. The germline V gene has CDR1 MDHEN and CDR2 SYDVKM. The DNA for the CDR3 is TGTGCCAGCAGTTTCTCCGACCGAAAGACTAAGCAGTTCTTC. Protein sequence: CASSFSDRKTKQFF.

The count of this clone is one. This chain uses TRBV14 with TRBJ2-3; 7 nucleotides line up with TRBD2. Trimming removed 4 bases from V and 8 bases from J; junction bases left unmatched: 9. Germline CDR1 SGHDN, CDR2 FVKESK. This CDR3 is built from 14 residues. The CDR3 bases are TGTGCCAGCAGCCCCCTAGGGGAGCGGGGTACGCAGTATTTT. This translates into CASSPLGERGTQYF.